What follows are 4 T cell receptor beta chains derived from one specimen sequenced in a study of blood T cell repertoires in COVID-19. Profiled with immunoSEQ multiplex PCR; TCRdb holds only in-frame clones, not every one. This table has 300,000 to 350,000 clones, 85% to 90% appearing once. The sequencing sample was made of PBMCs or T cells enriched from blood (not recorded which). The origin of the receptors is a woman between 18 and 29 years old with acute COVID-19.

This clone was counted a single time. This chain joins TRBV2 and TRBJ1-2; the D gene is possibly TRBD1 (6 bases). Between the trimmed V and J ends, which lost 4 bases and 6 bases, there was a span of 15 bases. The germline CDR1 and CDR2 sequences are SNHLY and FYNNEI. This CDR3 has 14 amino acids. CDR3 region: CASSASTGLDGYTF. The DNA for the CDR3 is TGTGCCAGCAGTGCATCGACAGGTTTGGATGGCTACACCTTC.

This chain links TRBV7-8 with TRBJ2-2; 9 nucleotides align to TRBD2. V lost 10 bases and J lost 0; bases outside the gene matches: 9. The CDR3 has 16 amino acids. From germline, CDR1 is SGHVS and CDR2 FQNEAQ. CDR3 sequence reads: CATVLAGVTNTGELFF. The CDR3 coding sequence is TGTGCCACCGTATTAGCGGGAGTGACGAACACCGGGGAGCTGTTTTTT.

The rearrangement links TRBV5-4 to TRBJ2-7; the D gene is possibly TRBD1 (5 bases). This CDR3 has 14 residues. The V gene lost 4 bases and the J gene lost 3 bases, with 14 bases spanning the gap. Germline V gene data show CDR1 as SGHNT and CDR2 as YYREEE (reference sequence). This CDR3 reads CASSQNYDSYEQYF. The DNA of the CDR3 is TGTGCCAGCAGCCAGAACTATGACAGCTACGAGCAGTACTTC.

This rearrangement joins TRBV4-2 to TRBJ2-1; 8 bases map to TRBD2. The length of the CDR3 is 16 residues. The germline V gene encodes CDR1 LGHNA and CDR2 YNFKEQ. The V and J ends lost 1 base and 4 bases, in that order; junction bases with no gene match: 6. CDR3 amino acids: CASSQGAGARYNEQFF. For the CDR3, the DNA is TGTGCCAGCAGCCAAGGAGCGGGAGCACGGTACAATGAGCAGTTCTTC.